The present T cell receptor beta chain was sequenced within a study of siplizumab effects on memory and regulatory T cells. Study results and limitations: The study found naive T cells seemingly more diverse than memory cells and seemingly major alloresponse contributors. Proliferating clones, CD4+ or CD8+, lacked an assignable naive or memory phenotype in roughly 80-97% of cases. Proliferating Tregs' suppressive function in siplizumab cultures went unconfirmed.

CDR3 size: 15 residues. The V gene end was trimmed by 5 bases and the J gene end by 5 bases; junction bases not matched to a gene: 9. Germline CDR1 and CDR2: ENHRY and SYGVKD. This clone was seen only once. The antigen is not known. The assay looked at approximately 10^5 TCR templates in each sample. TCRdb's table, derived via immunoSEQ multiplex PCR, lists solely in-frame clones and lacks some. The sample carries about 110,000 clones, roughly nine tenths recorded once. The clonotype was recovered from a human donor in good health. Sequenced: Tregs sorted from blood. The chain recombines TRBV10-3 with TRBJ2-4; TRBD1 matches 7 bases. The CDR3 sequence: CAISIGDSSQNIQYF. The DNA for the CDR3 is TGTGCCATCAGTATAGGGGACAGCTCCCAAAACATTCAGTACTTC.